Shown below are 32 T cell receptor beta chains from a single sample sequenced in a study of blood T cell repertoires in COVID-19. This table comes from immunoSEQ multiplex PCR, and its TCRdb copy is limited to in-frame clones, with some not included. The table records about 150,000 clones, 78% of them present only once. Source material: PBMCs or T cells enriched from blood (not recorded which). Receptors originate from a woman aged 50 to 65 who had recovered from COVID-19.

This CDR3 reads CASSEGTGNYGYTF. CDR3 coding DNA: TGTGCCAGCAGTGAAGGGACAGGGAACTATGGCTACACCTTC. The chain is built from TRBV6-1 and TRBJ1-2, with TRBD1 matching 8 bases. The V gene's germline CDR1 is MNHNS and CDR2 SASEGT. Losses at the gene ends were 1 base for V and 2 bases for J; bases not matched to a gene: 0. CDR3 size: 14 residues.

V usage is TRBV5-1 and J usage is TRBJ1-1; TRBD1 agrees at 8 bases. With 2 bases clipped from V and 3 bases from J, the junction kept 9 bases outside the gene matches. CDR1 is SGHRS and CDR2 is YFSETQ in the germline V gene. The CDR3 contains 16 residues. The CDR3 spells CASSFQGAAPDTEAFF. CDR3 nucleotide sequence: TGCGCCAGCAGCTTCCAGGGGGCGGCCCCGGACACTGAAGCTTTCTTT.

This chain connects TRBV30 to TRBJ2-4, with 8 positions matching TRBD2. The CDR3 spans 14 residues. CDR1 and CDR2 (germline): GTSNPN, SVGIG (reference sequence). The ends lost 1 base at V and 8 bases at J; junction bases unmatched: 7. CDR3 amino acids: CAWSAGGPWDIQYF. The DNA of the CDR3 is TGTGCCTGGAGTGCGGGGGGGCCGTGGGACATTCAGTACTTC.

This chain links TRBV5-5 with TRBJ2-1, with 10 nucleotides matching TRBD2. Germline V gene sequence: CDR1 SGHKS, CDR2 YYEKEE (reference sequence). CDR3 length: 19 amino acids. With V trimmed by 1 base and J by 0 bases, 10 bases remained unmatched. In nucleotides, the CDR3 is TGTGCCAGCAGCTTGTACCCCCCCCCTAGCGGGGGCTCCTACAATGAGCAGTTCTTC. Translated, it gives CASSLYPPPSGGSYNEQFF.

The V and J genes are TRBV2 and TRBJ1-2; tentative D call: TRBD1 (5 bases). Trimming took off 7 bases at V and 7 bases at J, with 13 bases between the two ends. Germline V gives CDR1 SNHLY, CDR2 FYNNEI. The CDR3 is 12 residues long. This CDR3 is CASTGLEIGYTF. The CDR3, as DNA: TGTGCCAGCACAGGGTTAGAAATTGGCTACACCTTC.

The rearrangement uses TRBV10-3 and TRBJ2-3; D might be TRBD1 (5 bases). Trimming cost V 0 bases and J 0 bases, with 13 bases left between them. Germline V lookup: CDR1 ENHRY, CDR2 SYGVKD. The CDR3 loop spans 17 amino acids. The CDR3 nucleotides are TGTGCCATCAGTGAGTCAGAAGGGGAATTTAGCACAGATACGCAGTATTTT. The encoded protein is CAISESEGEFSTDTQYF.

This sequence joins TRBV5-5 and TRBJ1-1, with D tentatively TRBD1 (5 bases). CDR1 and CDR2 (germline): SGHKS, YYEKEE (reference sequence). V was trimmed by 4 bases and J by 1 base, leaving 17 bases between them. This CDR3 comprises 16 residues. This CDR3 reads CASSIGSGIGNTEAFF. CDR3 bases: TGTGCCAGCAGCATTGGATCAGGGATTGGGAACACTGAAGCTTTCTTT.

This clone was detected a few times. The gene calls are TRBV5-6 and TRBJ2-2; no reliable D call. The CDR3 is 14 amino acids. Germline V lookup: CDR1 SGHDT, CDR2 YYEEEE. V was pared by 1 base and J by 3 bases, with 7 bases between. CDR3: CASSLSRYTGELFF. DNA for the CDR3: TGTGCCAGCAGCTTGAGCAGGTACACCGGGGAGCTGTTTTTT.

The V call is TRBV18, the J call TRBJ1-5, with 10 bases identical to TRBD1. Germline values: CDR1 KGHSH, CDR2 LQKENI. The length of the CDR3 is 15 residues. V lost 1 base, J lost 8 bases, and 5 bases stayed unmatched. This chain's CDR3 is CASSPRTGGGEPQHF. CDR3 DNA sequence: TGTGCCAGCTCACCACGGACAGGGGGTGGTGAGCCCCAGCATTTT.

Comment on this clone: The same CDR3 also results from other DNA sequences found in this sample. The rearrangement joins TRBV27 to TRBJ1-5; D ambiguous. Trimming took 2 bases from V and 6 from J, leaving 5 bases between them. This CDR3 region has 12 residues. Looked up from germline, CDR1 is MNHEY and CDR2 is SMNVEV (reference sequence). The CDR3 coding sequence is TGTGCCAGCAGTTTACGGGGTCAGCCCCAGCATTTT. Residues: CASSLRGQPQHF.

The J gene is TRBJ2-1, the V gene TRBV6-5, with TRBD1 identical over 9 bases. The CDR3 consists of 15 residues. Germline V lookup: CDR1 MNHEY, CDR2 SVGAGI. The V and J ends lost 6 bases and 2 bases, in that order; junction bases with no gene match: 5. CDR3 protein: CASRPTGGPYNEQFF. In nucleotides, the CDR3 is TGTGCCAGCAGACCGACAGGGGGTCCCTACAATGAGCAGTTCTTC.

This clone was seen only a few times. The J gene is TRBJ2-7, the V gene TRBV30; 7 nucleotides align to TRBD1. The V segment lost 5 bases and the J segment 0 bases; nucleotides outside the gene matches: 1. Germline assignment: CDR1 GTSNPN and CDR2 SVGIG (reference sequence). The CDR3 spans 12 residues. CDR3 coding DNA: TGTGCCTGGGGGACAGTCTCCTACGAGCAGTACTTC. The encoded protein is CAWGTVSYEQYF.

The V gene is TRBV7-2, the J gene TRBJ1-3; D perhaps matches TRBD1 (6 bases). V shed 1 base and J shed 0 bases, with 10 bases lying between them. Germline assignment: CDR1 SGHTA and CDR2 FQGNSA. The CDR3 runs 16 residues. In DNA form, the CDR3 reads TGTGCCAGCAGCTTAGGACAGGCACTCTCTGGAAACACCATATATTTT. It translates to CASSLGQALSGNTIYF.

The V and J genes are TRBV7-9 and TRBJ1-1, with 10 bases aligning to TRBD1. The CDR3 consists of 15 residues. J lost 3 bases, V lost 7 bases, and 8 bases had no gene match. Looked up from germline, CDR1 is SEHNR and CDR2 is FQNEAQ (reference sequence). The CDR3 nucleotides are TGTGCCAGCACCCAGTACGGGACAGGGGACACTGAAGCTTTCTTT. Its protein product is CASTQYGTGDTEAFF.

The chain recombines TRBV29-1 with TRBJ1-1, with TRBD1 matching 8 bases. The germline V gene has CDR1 SQVTM and CDR2 ANQGSEA. This CDR3 has 11 residues. The V and J ends lost 6 bases and 10 bases, in that order; junction bases with no gene match: 7. The CDR3 region is CSVGQGVGAFF. For the CDR3, the DNA is TGCAGCGTAGGACAGGGAGTGGGAGCTTTCTTT.

This clone was observed at least ten times. This sample also contains other DNA sequences that code for the same CDR3. The chain links TRBV19 to TRBJ2-5, with D possibly being TRBD1 (6 bases). CDR1 and CDR2 (germline): LNHDA, SQIVND (reference sequence). The CDR3 spans 12 residues. V was pared by 9 bases and J by 5 bases, with 13 bases between. CDR3 sequence reads: CASRQAGETQYF. The CDR3 coding sequence is TGTGCCAGCCGACAGGCTGGGGAGACCCAGTACTTC. Looking up the rest from reference TRBV19 and TRBJ2-5 gives the full variable domain: DGGITQSPKYLFRKEGQNVTLSCEQNLNHDAMYWYRQDPGQGLRLIYYSQIVNDFQKGDIAEGYSVSREKKESFPLTVTSAQKNPTAFYLCASRQAGETQYFGPGTRLLVL.

The chain uses TRBV5-1 and TRBJ2-2; D is unclear. Trimming left V 4 bases short and J 1 base short, with 5 bases between. Per the germline V gene, CDR1 is SGHRS and CDR2 is YFSETQ. The CDR3 is 13 residues long. Here the CDR3 DNA reads TGCGCCAGCAGCCCTAGGAACACCGGGGAGCTGTTTTTT. It encodes CASSPRNTGELFF.

CDR3 amino acids: CASSLGQASGNTIYF. CDR3 DNA: TGTGCCAGCAGTTTAGGACAGGCCTCTGGAAACACCATATATTTT. V is TRBV28 and J is TRBJ1-3, with 7 nucleotides matching TRBD1. Germline V gene sequence: CDR1 MDHEN, CDR2 SYDVKM. The CDR3 consists of 15 residues. The V segment lost 2 bases and the J segment 0 bases; nucleotides outside the gene matches: 1.

V and J are TRBV7-9 and TRBJ2-7, with D possibly matching TRBD1 (6 bases). Looked up from germline, CDR1 is SEHNR and CDR2 is FQNEAQ (reference sequence). The CDR3 contains 16 residues. Trimming took off 5 bases at V and 3 bases at J, with 20 bases between the two ends. This CDR3 is CASSPDRSSINYEQYF. The CDR3 coding sequence is TGTGCCAGCAGCCCCGACAGGTCCTCTATAAACTACGAGCAGTACTTC.

For the CDR3, the DNA is TGTGCCAGCAGCTTAACGGGACTAGCGGGGGGGCAGGTCCCCTCCTACAATGAGCAGTTCTTC. Protein sequence: CASSLTGLAGGQVPSYNEQFF. The chain is built from TRBV7-3 and TRBJ2-1; 16 bases align to TRBD2. Germline V gene sequence: CDR1 SGHTA, CDR2 FQGTGA. The CDR3 covers 21 residues. The J segment lost 0 bases and the V segment lost 0 bases, leaving 8 bases of the junction unmatched.

Here the CDR3 reads CASSWADYTQYF. In nucleotides, the CDR3 is TGCGCCAGCAGCTGGGCGGACTATACGCAGTATTTT. The chain uses TRBV5-1 and TRBJ2-3, with D maybe TRBD2 (5 bases). The germline CDR1 and CDR2 sequences are SGHRS and YFSETQ. Trimming cost V 3 bases and J 7 bases, with 9 bases left between them. The CDR3 spans 12 residues.

This sequence joins TRBV24-1 and TRBJ1-1; D gene uncertain. Germline-derived CDR1 and CDR2 are KGHDR and SFDVKD. V lost 2 bases to trimming and J lost 2 bases, with 5 bases between them. The CDR3 has 13 amino acids. CDR3 loop: CATSDSGNTEAFF. As DNA, the CDR3 is TGTGCCACCAGTGATTCGGGAAACACTGAAGCTTTCTTT.

The rearrangement joins TRBV5-5 to TRBJ1-2; 7 bases line up with TRBD1. Germline trimming cut 0 bases from V and 7 bases from J; bases unmatched to any gene: 9. This CDR3 has 15 amino acids. Looked up from germline, CDR1 is SGHKS and CDR2 is YYEKEE (reference sequence). This CDR3 reads CASSLVGGTDRGYTF. The CDR3 region has the DNA TGTGCCAGCAGCTTGGTAGGGGGCACCGACCGTGGCTACACCTTC.

The chain carries TRBV10-3 and TRBJ2-5, with D perhaps matching TRBD2 (6 bases). The length of the CDR3 is 14 residues. Per germline, CDR1 ENHRY and CDR2 SYGVKD. The ends were cut back, 7 bases at V and 7 bases at J, with 19 bases in the middle. The CDR3 spells CAIKGQGGEGTQYF. The CDR3, as DNA: TGTGCCATCAAAGGGCAGGGAGGTGAGGGGACCCAGTACTTC.

The rearrangement joins TRBV5-5 to TRBJ2-5; unclear D gene. The germline gives CDR1 SGHKS, CDR2 YYEKEE (reference sequence). The V and J ends lost 0 bases and 5 bases respectively, with 17 bases between them. This CDR3 contains 16 residues. CDR3 in DNA: TGTGCCAGCAGCTTGGAGTGGGTCGGGTTTGGGGAGACCCAGTACTTC. It codes for CASSLEWVGFGETQYF.

The rearrangement uses TRBV28 and TRBJ2-1, with 7 bases fitting TRBD1. J gave up 7 bases and V 5 bases, and 8 bases lay outside the gene matches. Germline CDR1 reads MDHEN; CDR2 reads SYDVKM. The CDR3 spans 14 residues. CDR3: CASSTTIQGNEQFF. CDR3 sequence (DNA): TGTGCCAGCAGTACAACAATACAGGGGAATGAGCAGTTCTTC. Variable domain in full (rest from reference TRBV28 and TRBJ2-1): DVKVTQSSRYLVKRTGEKVFLECVQDMDHENMFWYRQDPGLGLRLIYFSYDVKMKEKGDIPEGYSVSREKKERFSLILESASTNQTSMYLCASSTTIQGNEQFFGPGTRLTVL.

The CDR3 is CASSLGQGELGQETQYF. The CDR3 nucleotides read TGCGCCAGCAGCTTAGGACAGGGGGAGTTAGGGCAAGAGACCCAGTACTTC. The chain is built from TRBV5-1 and TRBJ2-5, with 10 nucleotides matching TRBD1. The CDR3 consists of 17 residues. Per germline, CDR1 SGHRS and CDR2 YFSETQ. V was clipped by 2 bases and J by 2 bases; unmatched bases: 9. Full variable domain (rest looked up from reference TRBV5-1 and TRBJ2-5): KAGVTQTPRYLIKTRGQQVTLSCSPISGHRSVSWYQQTPGQGLQFLFEYFSETQRNKGNFPGRFSGRQFSNSRSEMNVSTLELGDSALYLCASSLGQGELGQETQYFGPGTRLLVL.

This sequence joins TRBV5-6 and TRBJ2-5; 8 positions agree with TRBD2. The V and J ends lost 7 bases and 1 base, in that order; junction bases with no gene match: 6. Germline loops: CDR1 SGHDT, CDR2 YYEEEE. The CDR3 loop spans 14 amino acids. For the CDR3, the DNA is TGTGCCAGCTATAAGCGGGGGACCCAAGAGACCCAGTACTTC. It translates to CASYKRGTQETQYF. The whole variable domain, filled in from reference TRBV5-6 and TRBJ2-5, reads DAGVTQSPTHLIKTRGQQVTLRCSPKSGHDTVSWYQQALGQGPQFIFQYYEEEERQRGNFPDRFSGHQFPNYSSELNVNALLLGDSALYLCASYKRGTQETQYFGPGTRLLVL.

This clone turned up a few times. The gene calls are TRBV7-3 and TRBJ2-3, with 7 bases lining up with TRBD2. Germline CDR1 is SGHTA and CDR2 is FQGTGA. The CDR3 covers 15 residues. V lost 5 bases to trimming and J lost 5 bases; unmatched junction nucleotides: 10. CDR3 DNA sequence: TGTGCCAGCAGCCCCCGGGGTTCGGGGGGAGATACGCAGTATTTT. This codes for CASSPRGSGGDTQYF.

V gene TRBV7-9 combines with J gene TRBJ1-5; a possible D gene is TRBD1 (5 bases). V was shortened by 3 bases and J by 4 bases, with 10 bases between the two germline ends. Germline V gene lookup returns CDR1 SEHNR and CDR2 FQNEAQ (reference sequence). This CDR3 comprises 14 residues. CDR3 nucleotides: TGTGCCAGCAGCTTTCAGGGTTCAAATCAGCCCCAGCATTTT. This gives the protein CASSFQGSNQPQHF.

This clone turned up a few times. The chain recombines TRBV7-8 with TRBJ1-3; D remains unclear. The V gene lost 0 bases and the J gene lost 9 bases, with 18 bases spanning the gap. Germline CDR1 is SGHVS and CDR2 is FQNEAQ. The length of the CDR3 is 16 residues. The CDR3 loop is CASSLARGGRLTTIYF. As DNA, the CDR3 is TGTGCCAGCAGCTTAGCGCGGGGTGGCAGGTTAACCACCATATATTTT.

The V and J genes are TRBV2 and TRBJ1-2, with no clear D. CDR3 size: 14 residues. Per germline, CDR1 SNHLY and CDR2 FYNNEI. V was trimmed by 3 bases and J by 1 base, leaving 9 bases between them. CDR3: CASSEGENNYGYTF. The CDR3 nucleotides read TGTGCCAGCAGTGAGGGAGAGAATAACTATGGCTACACCTTC.